The following is a TCR beta chain sequence with its context. The data were taken from a study of shared clonotypes between healthy human individuals. Method: immunoSEQ multiplex PCR; TCRdb's copy keeps in-frame clones and lacks some. Of about 2.4 million clones listed, 90% to 95% were seen once; the top ten hold more than 0.12%. The CDR3 contains 17 residues. Germline trimming cut 6 bases from V and 4 bases from J; bases unmatched to any gene: 17. Germline CDR1 and CDR2: SNHLY and FYNNEI. This TCR was sampled from a man between 18 and 35 years old in good health. V usage is TRBV2 and J usage is TRBJ2-7; 8 bases match TRBD2. The sequenced sample was naive CD4+ T cells sorted from blood. Subset given: CD45RA+ positively selected. The DNA of the CDR3 is TGTGCCAGCAGACTAAAAAAACAGGACGGGGGGGTATACGAGCAGTACTTC. The encoded protein is CASRLKKQDGGVYEQYF.